The next 13 T cell receptor beta chains were all read from a single sample in a study of monozygotic twins with inflammatory bowel disease. TCRdb re-called the 5' RACE reads and gives one entry per CDR3 protein, without DNA. The sample includes fewer than 400,000 distinct CDR3 sequences. Sequencing input: blood. The receptor source for this set is a human donor with ulcerative colitis or Crohn's disease, or a healthy co-twin of an affected twin (not recorded which).

V is TRBV30 and J is TRBJ1-5. CDR1 GTSNPN and CDR2 SVGIG come from the germline V gene (reference sequence). This CDR3 contains 13 residues. CDR3 in amino acids: CAWTRDSNQPQHF.

V gene TRBV7-3 combines with J gene TRBJ2-2; TCRdb picks TRBD1, but there is no DNA to check that call. The CDR3 runs to 14 residues. CDR1 SGHTA and CDR2 FQGTGA come from the germline V gene. The CDR3 protein is CASSTGMMGGELFF.

The chain combines TRBV11-3 with TRBJ2-7; TCRdb gives TRBD2 as the D gene, but with no DNA this cannot be confirmed. The germline gives CDR1 SGHNT, CDR2 YENEEA. This CDR3 comprises 14 residues. This chain's CDR3 is CASSLGSGSYEQYF.

The rearrangement uses TRBV7-3 and TRBJ2-2; there is no DNA to check the TCRdb D call of TRBD2. There are 15 residues in the CDR3. The germline V gene has CDR1 SGHTA and CDR2 FQGTGA. The CDR3 protein is CASSSPLVSSGELFF.

The J gene is TRBJ2-6, the V gene TRBV5-1. The CDR3 runs 14 residues. From germline, CDR1 is SGHRS and CDR2 YFSETQ. CDR3 sequence reads: CASFEVSGANVLTF.

The rearrangement joins TRBV7-2 to TRBJ2-7; without DNA, the TCRdb call of TRBD1 cannot be checked. Germline values: CDR1 SGHTA, CDR2 FQGNSA. The CDR3 runs to 14 residues. CDR3 region: CASSLYSGGDEQYF.

This CDR3 reads CASSWGDETLKNIQYF. This chain uses TRBV5-1 with TRBJ2-4. The CDR3 spans 16 residues. The germline V gene encodes CDR1 SGHRS and CDR2 YFSETQ. Filled out from reference TRBV5-1 and TRBJ2-4, the complete variable domain reads KAGVTQTPRYLIKTRGQQVTLSCSPISGHRSVSWYQQTPGQGLQFLFEYFSETQRNKGNFPGRFSGRQFSNSRSEMNVSTLELGDSALYLCASSWGDETLKNIQYFGAGTRLSVL.

This chain connects TRBV12-3 or TRBV12-4 to TRBJ1-5; TCRdb names TRBD1, which stays unverified in the absence of DNA. The CDR3 has 15 residues. The CDR3 loop is CASSLGWTDLKPQHF.

J is TRBJ2-1 and V is TRBV19; checking the TCRdb D call of TRBD2 is not possible without DNA. This CDR3 spans 19 amino acids. Germline CDR1 is LNHDA and CDR2 is SQIVND (reference sequence). CDR3 region: CASSPSYSGRFSSYNEQFF.

The chain employs TRBV28 and TRBJ2-7; TCRdb proposes TRBD2, but this gene call is untestable without DNA. CDR3 size: 15 residues. Per germline, CDR1 MDHEN and CDR2 SYDVKM. CDR3 residues: CASSNREAGSYEQYF.

The chain combines TRBV5-1 with TRBJ1-1; lacking DNA, the TRBD1 call made by TCRdb goes unchecked. The CDR3 spans 14 residues. Looked up from germline, CDR1 is SGHRS and CDR2 is YFSETQ. The CDR3: CASSFGQRNTEAFF.

V gene TRBV18 combines with J gene TRBJ2-5; TCRdb selects TRBD1, and the lack of DNA leaves this call unchecked. Germline CDR1 is KGHSH and CDR2 is LQKENI. The CDR3 is 16 amino acids. The CDR3 spells CASSPAGQGSGETQYF.

This chain uses TRBV29-1 with TRBJ2-1; TCRdb lists TRBD2, though no DNA is available to test this call. CDR1 is SQVTM and CDR2 is ANQGSEA in the germline V gene. This CDR3 has 14 residues. The chain's CDR3 is CSVVAGGVYNEQFF.